This TCR beta chain was identified during a study of Ad26.COV2.S vaccination and SARS-CoV-2 variants. Study information: Participants got Ad26.COV2.S intramuscularly, once or twice 56 days apart.

Profiled with immunoSEQ multiplex PCR; TCRdb holds only in-frame clones, not every one. This table holds around 450,000 clones, roughly nine tenths found once. Study results and caveats: Spike-specific TCR breadth was greater after Ad26.COV2.S than placebo.

As for treatment: roughly 18 received Ad26.COV2.S at low or high dose, single or two shots; 5 received placebo; per-sample allocation not given. It was on day 63 after the first vaccine or placebo injection that samples were taken. V was trimmed by 2 bases and J by 5 bases, leaving 7 bases between them. CDR1 is LGHDT and CDR2 is YNNKEL in the germline V gene (reference sequence). The CDR3 spans 13 residues. As for this clone: Its antigen is still unknown.

Sequencing used peripheral blood, obtained in a trial of Ad26.COV2.S vaccine versus placebo. The receptor's source is a person aged 18-60 years who received the Ad26.COV2.S COVID-19 vaccine or a placebo. The rearrangement uses TRBV3-1 (or the pseudogene TRBV3-2) and TRBJ1-5, with a weak D call TRBD1 (5 bases). The CDR3 DNA follows: TGTGCCAGCAGCCAACAGGGTTATCAGCCCCAGCATTTT. Its translation is CASSQQGYQPQHF.